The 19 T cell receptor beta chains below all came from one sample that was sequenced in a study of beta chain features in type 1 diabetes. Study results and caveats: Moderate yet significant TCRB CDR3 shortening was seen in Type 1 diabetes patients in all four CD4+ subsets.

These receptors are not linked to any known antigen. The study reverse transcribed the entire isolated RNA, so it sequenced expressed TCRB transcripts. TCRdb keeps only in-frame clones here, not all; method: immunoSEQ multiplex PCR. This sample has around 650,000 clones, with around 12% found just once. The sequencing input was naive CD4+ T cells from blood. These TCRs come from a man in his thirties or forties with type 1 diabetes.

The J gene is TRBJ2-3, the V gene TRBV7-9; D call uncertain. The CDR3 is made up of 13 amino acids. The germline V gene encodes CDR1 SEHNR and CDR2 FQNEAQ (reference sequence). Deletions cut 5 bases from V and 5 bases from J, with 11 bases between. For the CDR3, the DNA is TGTGCCAGCAGCCTGGGTAACAGAGATACGCAGTATTTT. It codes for CASSLGNRDTQYF.

The chain's CDR3 is CASSSGPSRGSYEQYF. CDR3 coding DNA: TGTGCCAGCAGCTCAGGCCCCTCGAGGGGATCTTACGAGCAGTACTTC. The chain uses TRBV13 and TRBJ2-7, with D tentatively TRBD1 or TRBD2 (5 bases each). This CDR3 spans 16 amino acids. Germline V gene sequence: CDR1 PRHDT, CDR2 FYEKMQ (reference sequence). V was pared by 4 bases and J by 4 bases, with 20 bases between.

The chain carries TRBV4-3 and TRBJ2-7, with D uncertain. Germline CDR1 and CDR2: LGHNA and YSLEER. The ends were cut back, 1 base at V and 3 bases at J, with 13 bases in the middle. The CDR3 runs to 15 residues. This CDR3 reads CASSQAHAASYEQYF. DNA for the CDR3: TGCGCCAGCAGCCAAGCCCATGCAGCCAGCTACGAGCAGTACTTC.

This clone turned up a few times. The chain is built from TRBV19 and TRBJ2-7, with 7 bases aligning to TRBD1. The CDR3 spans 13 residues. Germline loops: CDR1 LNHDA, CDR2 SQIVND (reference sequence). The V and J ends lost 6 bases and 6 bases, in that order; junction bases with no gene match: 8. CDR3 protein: CASSPTTGSEQYF. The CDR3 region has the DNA TGTGCCAGTAGCCCAACGACAGGGAGCGAGCAGTACTTC.

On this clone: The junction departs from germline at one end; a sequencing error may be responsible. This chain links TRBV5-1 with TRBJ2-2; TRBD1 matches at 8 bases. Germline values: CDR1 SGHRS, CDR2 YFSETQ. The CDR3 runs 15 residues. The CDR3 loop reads CASNLGTGGTGELFF. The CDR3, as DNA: TGCGCCAGCAACTTGGGGACAGGCGGGACCGGGGAGCTGTTTTTT.

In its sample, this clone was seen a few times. DNA of the CDR3: TGTGCCAGCAGAATAGGGGCCGCCTACGAGCAGTACTTC. Amino acid sequence: CASRIGAAYEQYF. The chain is built from TRBV27 and TRBJ2-7, with D maybe TRBD1 (5 bases). V shed 6 bases and J shed 2 bases, with 11 bases lying between them. Germline CDR1 and CDR2: MNHEY and SMNVEV (reference sequence). This CDR3 has 13 amino acids.

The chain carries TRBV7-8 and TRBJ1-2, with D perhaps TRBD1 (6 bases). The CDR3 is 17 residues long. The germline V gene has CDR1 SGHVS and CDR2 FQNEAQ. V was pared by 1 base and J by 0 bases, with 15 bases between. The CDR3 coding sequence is TGTGCCAGCAGCTTAGGGACAGATAGAAAAGCTAACTATGGCTACACCTTC. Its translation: CASSLGTDRKANYGYTF.

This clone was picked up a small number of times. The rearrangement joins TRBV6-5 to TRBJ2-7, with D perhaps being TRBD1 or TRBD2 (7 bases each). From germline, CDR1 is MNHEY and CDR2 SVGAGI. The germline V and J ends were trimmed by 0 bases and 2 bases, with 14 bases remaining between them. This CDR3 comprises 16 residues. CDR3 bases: TGTGCCAGCAGTTACTCGAACGGGGGGACAGCCTACGAGCAGTACTTC. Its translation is CASSYSNGGTAYEQYF.

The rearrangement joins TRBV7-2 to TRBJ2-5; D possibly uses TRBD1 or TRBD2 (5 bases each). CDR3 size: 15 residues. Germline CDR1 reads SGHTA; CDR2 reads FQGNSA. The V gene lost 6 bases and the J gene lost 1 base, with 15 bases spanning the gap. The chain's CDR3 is CASRLTTGPQETQYF. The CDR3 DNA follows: TGTGCCAGCAGGCTAACGACGGGACCCCAAGAGACCCAGTACTTC.

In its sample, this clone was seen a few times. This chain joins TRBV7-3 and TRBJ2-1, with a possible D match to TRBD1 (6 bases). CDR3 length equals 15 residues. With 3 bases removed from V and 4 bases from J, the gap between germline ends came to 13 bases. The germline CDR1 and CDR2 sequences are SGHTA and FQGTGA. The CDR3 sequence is CASSFAGEGYNEQFF. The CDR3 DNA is TGTGCCAGCAGCTTCGCAGGGGAAGGGTACAATGAGCAGTTCTTC. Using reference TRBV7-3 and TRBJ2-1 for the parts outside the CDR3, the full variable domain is GAGVSQTPSNKVTEKGKYVELRCDPISGHTALYWYRQSLGQGPEFLIYFQGTGAADDSGLPNDRFFAVRPEGSVSTLKIQRTERGDSAVYLCASSFAGEGYNEQFFGPGTRLTVL.

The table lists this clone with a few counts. CDR3 protein: CASSPFLIQGDGYTF. The CDR3, as DNA: TGTGCCAGCAGCCCCTTCCTGATACAGGGAGATGGCTACACCTTC. The V call is TRBV14, the J call TRBJ1-2; tentatively, D is TRBD1 (6 bases). Germline lookup yields CDR1 SGHDN and CDR2 FVKESK. V shed 4 bases and J shed 6 bases, with 18 bases lying between them. CDR3 length equals 15 residues. The full variable domain, with the rest looked up from reference TRBV14 and TRBJ1-2, is EAGVTQFPSHSVIEKGQTVTLRCDPISGHDNLYWYRRVMGKEIKFLLHFVKESKQDESGMPNNRFLAERTGGTYSTLKVQPAELEDSGVYFCASSPFLIQGDGYTFGSGTRLTVV.

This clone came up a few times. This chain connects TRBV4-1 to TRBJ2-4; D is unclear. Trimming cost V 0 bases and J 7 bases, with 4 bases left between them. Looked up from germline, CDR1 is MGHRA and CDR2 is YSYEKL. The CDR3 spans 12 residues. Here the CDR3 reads CASSQDENIQYF. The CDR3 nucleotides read TGCGCCAGCAGCCAAGATGAGAACATTCAGTACTTC.

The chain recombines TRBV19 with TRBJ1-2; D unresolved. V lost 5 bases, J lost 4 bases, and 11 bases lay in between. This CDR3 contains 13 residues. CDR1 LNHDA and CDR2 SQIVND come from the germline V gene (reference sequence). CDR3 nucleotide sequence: TGTGCCAGTAGTCCTACAGCGACCTATGGCTACACCTTC. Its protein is CASSPTATYGYTF.

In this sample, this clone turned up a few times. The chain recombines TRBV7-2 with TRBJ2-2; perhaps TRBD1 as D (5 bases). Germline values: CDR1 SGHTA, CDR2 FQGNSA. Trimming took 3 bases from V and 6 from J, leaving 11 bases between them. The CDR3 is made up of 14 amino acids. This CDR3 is CASSFKGKAGELFF. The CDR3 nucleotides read TGTGCCAGCAGCTTTAAGGGGAAGGCCGGGGAGCTGTTTTTT.

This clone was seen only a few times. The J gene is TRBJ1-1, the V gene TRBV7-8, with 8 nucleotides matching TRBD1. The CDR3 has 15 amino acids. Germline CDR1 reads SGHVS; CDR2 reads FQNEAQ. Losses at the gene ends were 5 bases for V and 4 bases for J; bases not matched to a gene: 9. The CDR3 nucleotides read TGTGCCAGCAGCCCTTGGAGGACAGGGAGCACTGAAGCTTTCTTT. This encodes CASSPWRTGSTEAFF.

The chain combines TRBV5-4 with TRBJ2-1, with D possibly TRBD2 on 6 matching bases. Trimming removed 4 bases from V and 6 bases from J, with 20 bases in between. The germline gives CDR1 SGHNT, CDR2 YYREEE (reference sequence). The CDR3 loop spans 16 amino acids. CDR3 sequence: CASSLGGGGRLNEQFF. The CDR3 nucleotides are TGTGCCAGCAGCCTGGGAGGTGGAGGGAGACTCAATGAGCAGTTCTTC.

The CDR3 is CASSSVAGAFQNEQFF. Here the CDR3 DNA reads TGTGCCAGCAGCTCAGTGGCGGGGGCCTTCCAAAATGAGCAGTTCTTC. J is TRBJ2-1 and V is TRBV7-2, with D perhaps TRBD2 (7 bases). The CDR3 is 16 residues long. CDR1 and CDR2 (germline): SGHTA, FQGNSA. V was shortened by 4 bases and J by 7 bases, with 20 bases between the two germline ends.

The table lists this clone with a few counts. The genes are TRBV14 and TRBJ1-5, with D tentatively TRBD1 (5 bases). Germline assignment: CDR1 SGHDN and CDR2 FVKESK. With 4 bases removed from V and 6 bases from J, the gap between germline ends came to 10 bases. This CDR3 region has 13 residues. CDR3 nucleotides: TGTGCCAGCAGCCGGGACTTGAGTCAGCCCCAGCATTTT. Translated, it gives CASSRDLSQPQHF.

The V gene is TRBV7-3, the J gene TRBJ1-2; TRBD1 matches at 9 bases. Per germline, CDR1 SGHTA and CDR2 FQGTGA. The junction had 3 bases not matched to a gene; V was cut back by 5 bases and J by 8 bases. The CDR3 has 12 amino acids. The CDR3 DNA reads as TGTGCCAGCAGCGGGGACAGGGTCGGCTACACCTTC. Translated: CASSGDRVGYTF.